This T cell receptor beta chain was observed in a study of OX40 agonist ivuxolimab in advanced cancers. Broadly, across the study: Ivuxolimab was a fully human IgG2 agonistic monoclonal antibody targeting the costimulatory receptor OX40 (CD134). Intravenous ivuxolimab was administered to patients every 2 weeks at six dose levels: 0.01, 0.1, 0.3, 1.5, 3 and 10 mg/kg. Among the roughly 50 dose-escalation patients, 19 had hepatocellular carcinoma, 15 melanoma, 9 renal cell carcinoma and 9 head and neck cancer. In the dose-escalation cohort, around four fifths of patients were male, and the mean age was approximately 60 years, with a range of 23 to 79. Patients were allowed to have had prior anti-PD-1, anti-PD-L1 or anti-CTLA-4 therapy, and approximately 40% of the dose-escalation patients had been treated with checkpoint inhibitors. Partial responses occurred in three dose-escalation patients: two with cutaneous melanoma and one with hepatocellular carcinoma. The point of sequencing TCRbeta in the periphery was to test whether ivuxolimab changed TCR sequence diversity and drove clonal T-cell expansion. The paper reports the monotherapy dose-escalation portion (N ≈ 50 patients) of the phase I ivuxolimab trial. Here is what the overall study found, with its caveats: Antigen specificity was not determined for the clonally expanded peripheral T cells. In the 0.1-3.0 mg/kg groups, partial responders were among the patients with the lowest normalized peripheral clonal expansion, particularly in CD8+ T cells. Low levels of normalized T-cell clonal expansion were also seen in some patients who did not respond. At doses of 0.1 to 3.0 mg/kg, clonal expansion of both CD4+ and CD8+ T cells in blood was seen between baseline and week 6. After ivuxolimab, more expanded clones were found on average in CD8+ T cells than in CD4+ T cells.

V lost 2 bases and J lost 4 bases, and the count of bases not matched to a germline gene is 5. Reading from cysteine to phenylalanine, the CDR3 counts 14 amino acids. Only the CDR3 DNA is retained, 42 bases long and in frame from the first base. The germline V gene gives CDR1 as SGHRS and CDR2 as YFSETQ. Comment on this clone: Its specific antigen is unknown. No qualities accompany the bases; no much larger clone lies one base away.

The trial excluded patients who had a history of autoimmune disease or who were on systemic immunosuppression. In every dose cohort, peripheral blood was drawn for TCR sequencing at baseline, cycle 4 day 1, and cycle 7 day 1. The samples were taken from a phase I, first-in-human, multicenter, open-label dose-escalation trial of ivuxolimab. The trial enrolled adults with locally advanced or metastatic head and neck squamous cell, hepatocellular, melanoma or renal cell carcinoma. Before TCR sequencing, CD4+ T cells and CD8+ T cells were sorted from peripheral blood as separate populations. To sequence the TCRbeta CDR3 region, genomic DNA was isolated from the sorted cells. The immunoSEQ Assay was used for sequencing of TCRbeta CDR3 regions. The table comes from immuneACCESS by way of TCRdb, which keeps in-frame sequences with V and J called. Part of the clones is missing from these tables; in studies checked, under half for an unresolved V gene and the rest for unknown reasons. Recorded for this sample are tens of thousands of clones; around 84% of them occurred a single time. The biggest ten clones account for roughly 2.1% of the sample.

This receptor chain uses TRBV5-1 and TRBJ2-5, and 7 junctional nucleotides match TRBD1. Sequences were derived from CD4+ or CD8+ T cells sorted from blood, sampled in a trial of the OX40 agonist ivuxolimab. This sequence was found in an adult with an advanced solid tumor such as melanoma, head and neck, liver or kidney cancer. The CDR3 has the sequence CASSFNRGPETQYF. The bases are TGCGCCAGCAGCTTCAACAGGGGCCCAGAGACCCAGTACTTC.